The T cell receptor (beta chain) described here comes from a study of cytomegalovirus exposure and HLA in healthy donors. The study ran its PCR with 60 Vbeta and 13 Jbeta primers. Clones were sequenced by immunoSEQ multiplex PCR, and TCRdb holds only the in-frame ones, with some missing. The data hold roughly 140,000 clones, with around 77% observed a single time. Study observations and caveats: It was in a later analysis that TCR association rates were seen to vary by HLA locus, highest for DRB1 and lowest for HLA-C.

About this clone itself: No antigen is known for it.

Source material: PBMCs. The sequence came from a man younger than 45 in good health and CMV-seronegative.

The CDR3 loop is CASSPGQGKKYEQYF. DNA of the CDR3: TGTGCCAGCAGTCCCGGACAGGGGAAAAAATACGAGCAGTACTTC. The rearrangement uses TRBV28 and TRBJ2-7; 9 nucleotides line up with TRBD1. This CDR3 region has 15 residues. Germline lookup yields CDR1 MDHEN and CDR2 SYDVKM. After removal of 5 bases from V and 4 bases from J, the junction contained 9 bases not matched to a gene.